This entry features one T cell receptor (beta chain) sequence. What it binds is unknown. The entry originates in a study of CD8+ T cells in alopecia areata. V lost 0 bases to trimming and J lost 3 bases, with 20 bases between them. This CDR3 contains 18 residues. cDNA serving as the sequencing template came from extracted, reverse transcribed RNA. Only in-frame clones appear in the TCRdb table, and some are missing; sequencing was by immunoSEQ multiplex PCR. The sample comprises 140,000 to 150,000 clones, about 60% of which are singletons, and roughly 6.5% rests with the top ten. Study-wide results and caveats: Clonality exceeded that of normal scalp in lesional scalp, most notably in alopecia totalis/universalis. Patients shared TCRs less clearly than mice did, possibly for HLA-related reasons.

Individuals with alopecia areata gave both lesional scalp punch biopsies and peripheral blood for collection. PBMCs were stained for CD3, CD4 and CD8, and CD4+ and CD8+ T cells were sorted. The sequence was obtained from a human donor with alopecia areata. Sample: CD4+ T cells sorted from blood, taken at week 0. This sequence joins TRBV6-7 and TRBJ1-1, with D unresolved. TRBV6-7 is treated as an ORF (open reading frame) with a function not yet certain. The CDR3 nucleotides are TGTGCCAGCAGTTACTCGACAAGTTTACCTATCGGACACACTGAAGCTTTCTTT. Amino acid sequence: CASSYSTSLPIGHTEAFF.